This section outlines one T cell receptor (beta chain) sequence together with its context. Its antigen is currently not known. Base qualities are not provided; no much larger clone lies one nucleotide away. The protocol used for the library was 5' RACE. Data came from an Illumina HiSeq 2000. A universal primer binding site was added through template switching, and the final cDNA carried a unique molecular identifier so that TCR cDNA molecules could be counted accurately. First-strand cDNA for TCR alpha and beta chains was synthesized from specific primers in the conserved constant-segment region. Each cDNA library was double barcoded, with a SMART-Mk sample barcode plus Illumina barcodes, to control for contamination. TruSeq adapter sequences, together with Illumina sample barcodes, were added in two successive PCR steps. The Illumina HiSeq platform was used with custom primers to sequence TCR alpha and beta cDNA libraries. As for the authors' bioinformatics: Raw reads were processed with MiGEC to extract unique molecular identifiers, and MiXCR was used to determine CDR3 positions. For each individual, recombination models were inferred using an EM algorithm with the repgenHMM and IGoR tools. The analysis of shared clonotypes was done with the tcR package in R, with sharing normalized by the product of cloneset sizes. To study raw recombination free of thymic and clonal selection effects, out-of-frame nonproductive sequences were analyzed. TCRdb trimmed the raw reads at Q25, called clones with MiXCR and kept productive beta chains. When rows share a CDR3 protein, they turn into one entry using the most common DNA and genes. The V and J calls follow TCRdb's processing rather than the paper's. The sample records 450,000 or so distinct CDR3 sequences, about 24% of which are singletons. In total, the top ten clones hold about 2.7% of the sample.

Only healthy Caucasian donors were included. The twin cohort consisted of three pairs of female monozygotic twins, all aged 18 to 29 years. Positive isolation kits from Invitrogen were used to isolate the CD4+ and CD8+ T cell populations. The data originate from a study of identical twins (dated by TCRdb to 2016 to 2017). General notes on the study: To test whether fetal clonotypes persist, this study deep-sequenced TCR alpha and beta repertoires from monozygotic twins, from unrelated adults of various ages, and from cord blood. To rule out contamination, the twin experiments were replicated at different times with different library preparation protocols.

Results and caveats for the whole study, not just this receptor: Invariant T cells such as MAIT and iNKT could partly confound zero-insertion analyses, though diverse VJ usage argued against this for most clonotypes. Fewer insertions were carried by abundant cord blood beta clonotypes; a weaker similar trend was observed in young adult naive repertoires, while no such trend was observed in memory repertoires. A weaker excess of twin sharing was found in beta out-of-frame sequences because the signal-to-noise ratio was lowered by fewer shared sequences. Because the same donors could not be followed over many years, the conclusions relied on cross-sectional statistical analysis. Compared with coincidental sharing between unrelated individuals, an excess of low generation-probability sequences was observed among out-of-frame TCR alpha sequences shared between twins. Recombination models systematically underestimated out-of-frame TCR alpha sharing in monozygotic twins but agreed with sharing between unrelated individuals.

There are 14 amino acids in the CDR3, from cysteine to phenylalanine inclusive. Only the CDR3 DNA is retained, 42 bases long and in frame from the first base. V and J lose 3 bases and 3 bases, and a span of 12 bases separates them. Based on the germline V gene (reference sequence), the CDR1 and CDR2 sequences are DFQATT and SNEGSKA. These sequences were also reported in another study, on T cells expressing NK-cell markers. The second investigation adds: TCR beta-chain repertoires were profiled in sorted CD3+CD56+NKG2C+, CD3+CD56+NKG2C- and CD3+CD56-NKG2C+ T-cell subsets from roughly eight donors. Among the eight sequenced donors, seven were HCMV-seropositive and one was HCMV-seronegative. To restrict sorting to alphabetaTCR-expressing T cells, an anti-gammadeltaTCR antibody was added in several experiments. In a handful of donors, the dominant CD3+CD56+NKG2C+ clonotypes were among the top 10 CD8+ clonotypes and accounted for about 1.0-7.5% of CD8+ T cells. Those dominant clonotypes were again the most abundant among CD3+CD56-NKG2C+ cells in a handful of donors, at about 25-60.1%. It remained unclear whether the expanded NKG2C-expressing T cell clones were specific for HCMV antigens. The eight sequenced donors were randomly selected healthy volunteers, three men and five women. HCMV-specific IgG was detected in serum with a commercial ELISA kit to determine HCMV serostatus. MIGEC handled demultiplexing of the reads and grouping by UMI, while MiTCR was used to assemble and quantify clonotypes. To exclude erroneous sequences, only TCR cDNA sequences supported by at least two reads were retained. The tcR package was used for downstream repertoire analysis, and clonotypes were matched across fractions by CDR3 nucleotide sequence plus V segment. VDJmatch was used to annotate antigen specificity against VDJdb, with one amino acid substitution allowed in CDR3.

This chain is built from TRBV20-1 and TRBJ1-3, and TRBD1 may be the D gene, going by 6 matching bases. This sequence originates from a woman aged 18 to 35 in good health. The material sequenced was CD4+ T cells sorted from blood. The nucleotide sequence reads TGCAGTGCTAGCACAGGGTCAATTGGAAACACCATATATTTT. Its protein product is CSASTGSIGNTIYF.